Below, 11 T cell receptor beta chains from the same sample are listed, as sequenced in a study of blood T cell repertoires in COVID-19. Measured with immunoSEQ multiplex PCR; TCRdb has only the in-frame clones, and not every one. The data show about 200,000 clones, around 85% seen once. The specimen was peripheral blood. The receptors derive from a woman aged 70-85 years with acute or convalescent COVID-19.

J is TRBJ2-1 and V is TRBV29-1; tentative D call: TRBD2 (7 bases). V gave up 4 bases and J gave up 6 bases, with 25 bases separating them. The germline gives CDR1 SQVTM, CDR2 ANQGSEA. The CDR3 is 17 residues long. The CDR3 sequence is CSVATGSGGLKGNEQFF. Here the CDR3 DNA reads TGCAGCGTTGCAACAGGGTCGGGGGGCCTCAAAGGCAATGAGCAGTTCTTC.

The chain links TRBV15 to TRBJ2-7; 9 nucleotides agree with TRBD1. The V segment lost 4 bases and the J segment 6 bases; nucleotides outside the gene matches: 10. Per the germline V gene, CDR1 is LNHNV and CDR2 is YYDKDF (reference sequence). This CDR3 is built from 15 residues. The chain's CDR3 is CATSTQQGALSEQYF. The CDR3 nucleotides read TGTGCCACCAGCACACAACAGGGGGCCCTATCCGAGCAGTACTTC.

The rearrangement joins TRBV6-5 to TRBJ1-6; 7 nucleotides line up with TRBD1. The junction had 1 base not matched to a gene; V was cut back by 5 bases and J by 9 bases. This CDR3 is built from 12 residues. Germline V gives CDR1 MNHEY, CDR2 SVGAGI. CDR3 nucleotide sequence: TGTGCCAGCAGTACAGGGGTTTCACCCCTCCACTTT. Translating it yields CASSTGVSPLHF.

This clone appeared a single time. The genes are TRBV10-3 and TRBJ2-3, with 14 bases lining up with TRBD2. The germline gives CDR1 ENHRY, CDR2 SYGVKD. The CDR3 runs to 17 residues. Trimming at V came to 6 bases and at J to 8 bases, leaving 13 bases not matched to a gene. CDR3 sequence reads: CAISAGTSGGGAGTQYF. Here the CDR3 DNA reads TGTGCCATCAGCGCCGGGACTAGCGGGGGTGGGGCCGGTACGCAGTATTTT.

This clone was counted between two and nine times. The gene calls are TRBV7-9 and TRBJ1-1, with a possible D match to TRBD1 (6 bases). Germline V lookup: CDR1 SEHNR, CDR2 FQNEAQ (reference sequence). Trimming cost V 4 bases and J 11 bases, with 17 bases left between them. This CDR3 has 13 amino acids. CDR3 loop: CASSSLGGGDAFF. The DNA for the CDR3 is TGTGCCAGCAGCTCTTTAGGGGGAGGGGATGCTTTCTTT.

In this sample, this clone turned up once. V and J are TRBV15 and TRBJ2-7, with 7 bases identical to TRBD2. With V trimmed by 3 bases and J by 6 bases, 11 bases remained unmatched. This CDR3 comprises 15 residues. From germline, CDR1 is LNHNV and CDR2 YYDKDF (reference sequence). The chain's CDR3 is CATSRSGTKATEQYF. In DNA form, the CDR3 reads TGTGCCACCAGCAGGTCCGGGACTAAGGCCACCGAGCAGTACTTC.

The chain joins TRBV15 to TRBJ2-7, with D tentatively TRBD2 (6 bases). Trimming stripped 0 bases from V and 4 bases from J, with 10 bases between. Germline V lookup: CDR1 LNHNV, CDR2 YYDKDF (reference sequence). This CDR3 contains 14 residues. The CDR3 spells CATSRDPSGYEQYF. The CDR3 DNA is TGTGCCACCAGCAGAGATCCCAGCGGGTACGAGCAGTACTTC.

The chain combines TRBV24-1 with TRBJ2-5, with TRBD2 matching over 8 bases. The CDR3 loop spans 16 amino acids. With V trimmed by 5 bases and J by 4 bases, 11 bases remained unmatched. CDR1 and CDR2 (germline): KGHDR, SFDVKD. CDR3 residues: CATSGGSGIRGETQYF. CDR3 nucleotides: TGTGCCACCAGTGGGGGTAGCGGGATTCGGGGAGAGACCCAGTACTTC.

This chain connects TRBV6-5 to TRBJ2-5; a weak D match, TRBD2 (7 bases). Germline lookup yields CDR1 MNHEY and CDR2 SVGAGI. This CDR3 comprises 15 residues. With 6 bases removed from V and 1 base from J, the gap between germline ends came to 15 bases. In nucleotides, the CDR3 is TGTGCCAGCAGCCGGGGGGCGCACCCCCAAGAGACCCAGTACTTC. This sequence encodes CASSRGAHPQETQYF.

The rearrangement uses TRBV19 and TRBJ2-1, with a weak D call TRBD2 (6 bases). This CDR3 has 16 residues. Germline CDR1 and CDR2: LNHDA and SQIVND (reference sequence). V lost 2 bases, J lost 5 bases, and 16 bases lay in between. The CDR3 spells CASSIPHGGSNNEQFF. The CDR3 DNA reads as TGTGCCAGTAGTATACCCCACGGGGGTTCGAACAATGAGCAGTTCTTC. The variable domain in full, with the rest retrieved from reference TRBV19 and TRBJ2-1, is DGGITQSPKYLFRKEGQNVTLSCEQNLNHDAMYWYRQDPGQGLRLIYYSQIVNDFQKGDIAEGYSVSREKKESFPLTVTSAQKNPTAFYLCASSIPHGGSNNEQFFGPGTRLTVL.

The chain recombines TRBV19 with TRBJ2-1; the match to TRBD1 covers 8 bases. The CDR3 has 13 amino acids. CDR1 and CDR2 from the germline V gene are LNHDA and SQIVND (reference sequence). The J segment lost 9 bases and the V segment lost 5 bases, leaving 6 bases of the junction unmatched. The CDR3, as DNA: TGTGCCAGTAGTCCTCAGACAGGGGTTGAGCAGTTCTTC. Protein product: CASSPQTGVEQFF.